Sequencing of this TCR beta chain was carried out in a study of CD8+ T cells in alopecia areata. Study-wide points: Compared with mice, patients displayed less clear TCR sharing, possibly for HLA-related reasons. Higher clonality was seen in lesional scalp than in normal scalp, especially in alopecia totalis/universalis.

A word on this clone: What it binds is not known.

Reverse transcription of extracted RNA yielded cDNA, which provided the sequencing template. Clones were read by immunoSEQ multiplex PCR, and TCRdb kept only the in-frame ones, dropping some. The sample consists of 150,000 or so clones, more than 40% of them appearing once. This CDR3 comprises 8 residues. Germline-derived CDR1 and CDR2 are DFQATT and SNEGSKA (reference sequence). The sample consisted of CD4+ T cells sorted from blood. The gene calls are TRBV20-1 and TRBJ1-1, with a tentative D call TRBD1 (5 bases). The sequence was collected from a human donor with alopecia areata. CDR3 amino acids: CSTGEAFF. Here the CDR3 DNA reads TGCAGCACAGGTGAAGCTTTCTTT.